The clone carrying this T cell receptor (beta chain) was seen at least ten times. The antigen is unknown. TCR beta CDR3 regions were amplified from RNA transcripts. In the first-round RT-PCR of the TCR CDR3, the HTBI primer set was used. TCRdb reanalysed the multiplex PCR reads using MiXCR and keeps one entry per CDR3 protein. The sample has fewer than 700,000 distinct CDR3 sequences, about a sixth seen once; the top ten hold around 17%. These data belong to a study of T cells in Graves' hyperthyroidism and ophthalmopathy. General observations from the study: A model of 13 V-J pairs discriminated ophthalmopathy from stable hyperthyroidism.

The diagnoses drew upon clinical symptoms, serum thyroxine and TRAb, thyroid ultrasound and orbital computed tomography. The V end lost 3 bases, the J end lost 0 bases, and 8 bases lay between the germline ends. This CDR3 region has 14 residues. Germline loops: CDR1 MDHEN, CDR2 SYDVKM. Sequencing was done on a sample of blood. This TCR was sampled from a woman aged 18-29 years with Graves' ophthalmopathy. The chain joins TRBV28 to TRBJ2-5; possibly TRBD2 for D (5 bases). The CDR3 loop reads CASSLIGDQETQYF. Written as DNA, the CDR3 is TGTGCCAGCAGTTTGATCGGGGACCAAGAGACCCAGTACTTC.